The sequence of this T cell receptor beta chain was determined in a study of regulatory T cells in long-lasting Graves disease. Time point noted: persistent/refractory GD, antithyroid drugs over 5 years with positive TRAb. From RNA extracted from PBMCs, the TCR library was made. This CDR3 has 14 amino acids. The V end lost 6 bases, the J end lost 3 bases, and 15 bases lay between the germline ends. This clonotype was counted at least ten times. CDR3-region Arm-PCR and iRepertoire HTBI primers produced the TCR beta libraries. From the multiplex PCR reads, TCRdb called clonotypes with MiXCR, one entry per CDR3 protein. Of approximately 400,000 distinct CDR3 sequences listed, approximately 25% are singletons.

The sequence derives from a woman aged 40-49 years with Graves disease. The sample consisted of peripheral blood mononuclear cells (PBMCs), taken when the disease was refractory, from a patient treated with antithyroid drugs. This chain uses TRBV12-3 or TRBV12-4 with TRBJ2-7; either TRBD1 or TRBD2 may supply D (5 bases each). CDR3 coding DNA: TGTGCCAGCAGGCCTGGGACCTCCAACTACGAGCAGTACTTC. It specifies CASRPGTSNYEQYF.